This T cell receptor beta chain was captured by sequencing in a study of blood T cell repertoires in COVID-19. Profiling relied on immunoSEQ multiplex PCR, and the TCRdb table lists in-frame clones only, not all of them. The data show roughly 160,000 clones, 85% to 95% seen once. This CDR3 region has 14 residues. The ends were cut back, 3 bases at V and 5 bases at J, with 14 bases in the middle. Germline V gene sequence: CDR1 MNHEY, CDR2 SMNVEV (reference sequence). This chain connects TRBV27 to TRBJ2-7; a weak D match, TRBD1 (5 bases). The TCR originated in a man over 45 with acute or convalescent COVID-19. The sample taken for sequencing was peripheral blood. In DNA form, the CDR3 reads TGTGCCAGCAGTTTCGGAGTTCGGACACACGAGCAGTACTTC. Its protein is CASSFGVRTHEQYF.